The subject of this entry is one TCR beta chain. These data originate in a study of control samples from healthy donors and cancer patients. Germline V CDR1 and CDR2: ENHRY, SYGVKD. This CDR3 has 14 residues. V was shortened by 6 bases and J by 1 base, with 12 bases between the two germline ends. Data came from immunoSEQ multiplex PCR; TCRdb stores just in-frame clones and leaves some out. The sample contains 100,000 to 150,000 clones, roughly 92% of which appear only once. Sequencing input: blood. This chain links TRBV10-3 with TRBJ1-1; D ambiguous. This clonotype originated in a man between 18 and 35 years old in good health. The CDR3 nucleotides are TGTGCCATCAGCCAAGGAGGGAAGAACACTGAAGCTTTCTTT. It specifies CAISQGGKNTEAFF.